Sequencing of this TCR beta chain was carried out in a study of PD-1 blockade in classical Hodgkin lymphoma. The time point here: cycle 4 day 1 (C4D1), after more than five weeks of nivolumab. In every patient, relapse followed autologous stem cell transplantation, while exposure to brentuximab vedotin differed. Data came from immunoSEQ multiplex PCR; TCRdb stores just in-frame clones and leaves some out. The sample has approximately 26,000 clones; about four fifths are singletons. This clone was recorded only once. The source of this sequence is a human donor with classical Hodgkin lymphoma. The specimen comprised peripheral blood mononuclear cells (PBMCs), sampled before the fourth cycle of nivolumab.

The CDR3 DNA reads TGTGCCAGCCGGACTAGCGGGAGCGTCGGGGAGCTGTTTTTT. The encoded protein is CASRTSGSVGELFF. The chain uses TRBV6-6 and TRBJ2-2; 13 bases line up with TRBD2. Trimming at V came to 8 bases and at J to 7 bases, leaving 4 bases not matched to a gene. CDR3 size: 14 residues. Per the germline V gene, CDR1 is MNHNY and CDR2 is SVGAGI (reference sequence).